The clone carrying this T cell receptor (beta chain) was seen a handful of times. Its antigen is not identified. The CDR3 sequence is 14 residues long. Germline CDR1 DFQATT, CDR2 SNEGSKA (reference sequence). V lost 4 bases and J 0 bases, leaving 7 bases between the germline ends. This sample was included in a study of identical twins. Study-wide results and limits: Invariant MAIT and iNKT cells are populations that could partly confound zero-insertion analyses. Out-of-frame TCR alpha sharing in monozygotic twins exceeded recombination model predictions. While abundant cord blood beta clonotypes carried fewer insertions, memory repertoires showed no such pattern.

TCRdb passed the 5' RACE reads through MiXCR, listing each CDR3 protein once. This sample carries fewer than 450,000 distinct CDR3 sequences, approximately 8.8% of them seen once, and the ten largest clones take 8.5% to 10%. Sample: naive T cells sorted from blood. The TCR was taken from a woman in her forties or fifties in good health. The V and J genes are TRBV20-1 and TRBJ2-6; no reliable D call. The CDR3 reads CSAKIHSGANVLTF. Written as DNA, the CDR3 is TGCAGTGCTAAGATACACTCTGGGGCCAACGTCCTGACTTTC.